This T cell receptor beta chain was sequenced in a study of T cells in women clearing cervical HPV infection. Study-level information: Cases: HPV16-related CIN3 or worse on histology, 2 invasive cancers. Blood came at first lesion visit for cases, post-clearance for controls. Study-wide findings and caveats: Timing of associations relative to infection is unclear; T-cell subsets were not isolated. CIN3+ cases had significantly higher TCR repertoire richness than controls, but evenness did not differ.

V trimming: 7 bases; J trimming: 5 bases; junction bases outside the gene matches: 6. Germline CDR1 reads SGHTA; CDR2 reads FQGNSA. This CDR3 comprises 14 residues. This table comes from immunoSEQ multiplex PCR, and its TCRdb copy is limited to in-frame clones, with some not included. Recorded for this sample: approximately 35,000 clones. In the case of this clone: Its antigen is unidentified. Read data end 3 residues before the CDR3 end; the end is taken from the germline J gene.

The TCR originated in a woman between 18 and 75 years old with a cervical HPV16 infection that either progressed to CIN3+ or cleared (not recorded which). Sequencing input: blood buffy coat. The chain uses TRBV7-2 and TRBJ1-5; 9 positions match TRBD1. The CDR3 is CASNATGGHQPQHF. The covered CDR3 bases are TGTGCCAGCAACGCTACAGGGGGCCATCAGCCC.